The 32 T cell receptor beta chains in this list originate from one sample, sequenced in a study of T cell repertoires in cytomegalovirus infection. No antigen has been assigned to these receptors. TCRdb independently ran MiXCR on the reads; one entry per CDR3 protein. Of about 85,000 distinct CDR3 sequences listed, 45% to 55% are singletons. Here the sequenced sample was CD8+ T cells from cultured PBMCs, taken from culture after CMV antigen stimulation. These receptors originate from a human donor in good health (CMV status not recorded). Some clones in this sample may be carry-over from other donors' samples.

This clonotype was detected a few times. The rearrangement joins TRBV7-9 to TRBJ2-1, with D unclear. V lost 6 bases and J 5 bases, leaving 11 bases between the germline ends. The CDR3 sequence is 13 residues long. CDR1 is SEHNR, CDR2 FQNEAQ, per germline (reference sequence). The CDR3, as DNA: TGTGCCAGCAGTCAACCTGCGGACAATGAGCAGTTCTTC. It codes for CASSQPADNEQFF.

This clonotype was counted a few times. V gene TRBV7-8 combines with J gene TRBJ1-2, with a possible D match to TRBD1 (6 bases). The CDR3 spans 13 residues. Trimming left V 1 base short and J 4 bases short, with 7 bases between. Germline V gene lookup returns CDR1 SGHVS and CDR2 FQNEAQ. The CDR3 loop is CASSLGQVYGYTF. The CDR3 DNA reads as TGTGCCAGCAGCTTAGGACAGGTCTATGGCTACACCTTC.

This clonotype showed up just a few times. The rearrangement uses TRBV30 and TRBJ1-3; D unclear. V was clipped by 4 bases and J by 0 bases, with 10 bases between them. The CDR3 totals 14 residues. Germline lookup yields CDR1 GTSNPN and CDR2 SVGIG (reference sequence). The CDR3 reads CAWMQADSGNTIYF. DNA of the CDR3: TGTGCCTGGATGCAGGCCGACTCTGGAAACACCATATATTTT.

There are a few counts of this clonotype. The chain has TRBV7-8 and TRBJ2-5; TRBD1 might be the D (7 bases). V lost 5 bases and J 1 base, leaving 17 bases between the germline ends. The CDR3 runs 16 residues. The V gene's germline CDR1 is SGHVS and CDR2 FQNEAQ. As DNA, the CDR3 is TGTGCCAGCAGCCCCCTGACAGGGAGGACCCAAGAGACCCAGTACTTC. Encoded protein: CASSPLTGRTQETQYF.

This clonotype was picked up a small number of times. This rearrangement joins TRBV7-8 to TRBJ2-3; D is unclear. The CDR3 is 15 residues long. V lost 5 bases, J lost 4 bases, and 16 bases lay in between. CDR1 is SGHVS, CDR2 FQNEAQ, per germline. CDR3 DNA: TGTGCCAGCAGCCTGACCGTAAACCGGGCAGATACGCAGTATTTT. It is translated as CASSLTVNRADTQYF.

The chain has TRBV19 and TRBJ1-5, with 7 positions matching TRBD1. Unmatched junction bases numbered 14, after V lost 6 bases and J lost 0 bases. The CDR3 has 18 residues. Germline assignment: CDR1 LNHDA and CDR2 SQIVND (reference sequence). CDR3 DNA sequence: TGTGCCAGTAGCTCTCCCCTTGGGACAGCTTATAGCAATCAGCCCCAGCATTTT. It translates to CASSSPLGTAYSNQPQHF.

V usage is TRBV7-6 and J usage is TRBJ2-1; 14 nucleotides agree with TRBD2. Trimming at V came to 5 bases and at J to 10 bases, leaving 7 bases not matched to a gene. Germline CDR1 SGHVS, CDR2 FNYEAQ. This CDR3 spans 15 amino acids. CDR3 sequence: CASSLPGLAGEEQFF. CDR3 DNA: TGTGCCAGCAGCCTTCCGGGACTAGCGGGAGAAGAGCAGTTCTTC.

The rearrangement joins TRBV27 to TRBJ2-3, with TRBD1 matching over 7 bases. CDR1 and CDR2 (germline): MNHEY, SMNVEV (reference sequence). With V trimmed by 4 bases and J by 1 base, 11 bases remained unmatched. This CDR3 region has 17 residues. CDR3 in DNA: TGTGCCAGCAGTTCTATACAGGGGCTCCCTGGCACAGATACGCAGTATTTT. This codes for CASSSIQGLPGTDTQYF.

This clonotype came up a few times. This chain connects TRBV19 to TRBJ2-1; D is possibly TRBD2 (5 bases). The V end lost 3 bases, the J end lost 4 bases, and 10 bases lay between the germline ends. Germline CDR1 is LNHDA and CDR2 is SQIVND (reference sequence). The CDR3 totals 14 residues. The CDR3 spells CASSMVSGYNEQFF. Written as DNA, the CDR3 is TGTGCCAGTAGTATGGTAAGCGGTTACAATGAGCAGTTCTTC.

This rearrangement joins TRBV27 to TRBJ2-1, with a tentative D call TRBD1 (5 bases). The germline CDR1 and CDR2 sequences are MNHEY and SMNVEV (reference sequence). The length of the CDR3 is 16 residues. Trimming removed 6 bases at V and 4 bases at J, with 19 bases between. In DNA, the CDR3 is TGTGCCAGCAGCGTAAACAGCAAAAGGGGTTACAATGAGCAGTTCTTC. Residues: CASSVNSKRGYNEQFF.

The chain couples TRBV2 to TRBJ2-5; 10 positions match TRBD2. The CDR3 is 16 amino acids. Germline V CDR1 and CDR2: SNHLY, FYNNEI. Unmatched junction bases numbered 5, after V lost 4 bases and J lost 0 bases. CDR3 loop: CASSGLAGAYQETQYF. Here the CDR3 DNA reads TGTGCCAGCAGTGGGCTAGCGGGGGCTTACCAAGAGACCCAGTACTTC. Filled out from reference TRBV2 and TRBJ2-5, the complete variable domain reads EPEVTQTPSHQVTQMGQEVILRCVPISNHLYFYWYRQILGQKVEFLVSFYNNEISEKSEIFDDQFSVERPDGSNFTLKIRSTKLEDSAMYFCASSGLAGAYQETQYFGPGTRLLVL.

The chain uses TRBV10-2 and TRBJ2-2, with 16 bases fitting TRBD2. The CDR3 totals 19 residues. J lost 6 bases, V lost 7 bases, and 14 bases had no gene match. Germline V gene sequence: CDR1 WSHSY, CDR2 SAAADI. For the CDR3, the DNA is TGCGCCAGCAAAGATGATACCGGGACTAGCGGGGGGGCCGCCGGGGAGCTGTTTTTT. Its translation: CASKDDTGTSGGAAGELFF.

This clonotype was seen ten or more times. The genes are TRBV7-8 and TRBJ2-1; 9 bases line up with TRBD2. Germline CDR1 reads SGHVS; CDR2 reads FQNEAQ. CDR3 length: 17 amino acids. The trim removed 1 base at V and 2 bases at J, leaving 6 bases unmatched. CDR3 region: CASSLGAGGKAYNEQFF. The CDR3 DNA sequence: TGTGCCAGCAGCTTAGGGGCGGGGGGGAAAGCCTACAATGAGCAGTTCTTC.

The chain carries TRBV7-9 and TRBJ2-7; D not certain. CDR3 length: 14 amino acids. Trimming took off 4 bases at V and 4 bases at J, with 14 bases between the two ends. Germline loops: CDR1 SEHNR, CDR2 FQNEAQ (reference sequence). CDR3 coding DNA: TGTGCCAGCAGCTCCACTTCGGGTGTGTACGAGCAGTACTTC. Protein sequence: CASSSTSGVYEQYF.

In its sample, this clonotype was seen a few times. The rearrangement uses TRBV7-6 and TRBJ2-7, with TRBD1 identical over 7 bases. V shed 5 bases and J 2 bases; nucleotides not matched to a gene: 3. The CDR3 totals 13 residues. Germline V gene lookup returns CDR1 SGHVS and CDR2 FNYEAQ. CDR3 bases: TGTGCCAGCAGCCGACAGGGCCCCTACGAGCAGTACTTC. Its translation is CASSRQGPYEQYF.

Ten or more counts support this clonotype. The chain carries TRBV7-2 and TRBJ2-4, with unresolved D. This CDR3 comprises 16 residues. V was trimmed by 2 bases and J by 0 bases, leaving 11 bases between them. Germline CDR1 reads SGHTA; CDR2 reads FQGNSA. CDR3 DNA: TGTGCCAGCAGCTTAACCGCGAATCAAGCCAAAAACATTCAGTACTTC. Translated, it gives CASSLTANQAKNIQYF.

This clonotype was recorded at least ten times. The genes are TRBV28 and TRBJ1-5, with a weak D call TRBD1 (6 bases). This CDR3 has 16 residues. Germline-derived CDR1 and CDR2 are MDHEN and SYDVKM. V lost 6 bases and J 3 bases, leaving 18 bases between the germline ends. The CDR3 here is CASSSIGDKYNQPQHF. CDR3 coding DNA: TGTGCCAGCAGCTCAATCGGGGACAAGTACAATCAGCCCCAGCATTTT.

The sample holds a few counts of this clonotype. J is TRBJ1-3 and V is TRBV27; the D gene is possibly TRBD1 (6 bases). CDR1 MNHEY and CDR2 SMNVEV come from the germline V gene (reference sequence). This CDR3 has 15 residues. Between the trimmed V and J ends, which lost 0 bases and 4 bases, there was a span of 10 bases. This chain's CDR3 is CASSLSGTGGNTIYF. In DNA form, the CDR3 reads TGTGCCAGCAGTTTATCCGGTACAGGGGGAAACACCATATATTTT.

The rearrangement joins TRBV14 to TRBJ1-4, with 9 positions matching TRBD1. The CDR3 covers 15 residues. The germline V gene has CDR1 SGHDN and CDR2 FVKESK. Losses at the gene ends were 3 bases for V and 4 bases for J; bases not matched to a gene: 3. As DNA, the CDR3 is TGTGCCAGCAGCCAGGGACAGGGTCGTAATGAAAAACTGTTTTTT. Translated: CASSQGQGRNEKLFF.

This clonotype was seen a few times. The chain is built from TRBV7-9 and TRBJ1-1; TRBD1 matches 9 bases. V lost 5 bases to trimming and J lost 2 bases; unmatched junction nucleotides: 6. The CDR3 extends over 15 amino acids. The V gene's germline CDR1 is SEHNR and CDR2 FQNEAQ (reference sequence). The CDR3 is CASSEPQGANTEAFF. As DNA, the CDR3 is TGTGCCAGCAGCGAACCACAGGGGGCCAACACTGAAGCTTTCTTT.

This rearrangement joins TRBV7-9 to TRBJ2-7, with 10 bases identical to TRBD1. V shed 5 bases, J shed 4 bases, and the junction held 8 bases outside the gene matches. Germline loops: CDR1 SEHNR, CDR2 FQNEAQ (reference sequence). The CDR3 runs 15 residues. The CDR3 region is CASSSDRGRGYEQYF. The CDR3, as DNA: TGTGCCAGCAGCAGTGACAGGGGGCGCGGGTACGAGCAGTACTTC.

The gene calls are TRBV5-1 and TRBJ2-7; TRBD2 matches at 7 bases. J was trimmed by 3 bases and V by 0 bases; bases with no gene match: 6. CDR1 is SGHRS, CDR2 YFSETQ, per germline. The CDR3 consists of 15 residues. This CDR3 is CASSLGLAAIYEQYF. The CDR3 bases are TGCGCCAGCAGCTTGGGGCTAGCGGCTATCTACGAGCAGTACTTC.

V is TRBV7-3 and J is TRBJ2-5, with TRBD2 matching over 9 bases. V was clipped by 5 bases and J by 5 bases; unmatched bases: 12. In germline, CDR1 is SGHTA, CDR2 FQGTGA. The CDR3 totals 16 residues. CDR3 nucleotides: TGTGCCAGCAGCGTCGGGGCGGGAGGGCAGGGGGAGACCCAGTACTTC. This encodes CASSVGAGGQGETQYF.

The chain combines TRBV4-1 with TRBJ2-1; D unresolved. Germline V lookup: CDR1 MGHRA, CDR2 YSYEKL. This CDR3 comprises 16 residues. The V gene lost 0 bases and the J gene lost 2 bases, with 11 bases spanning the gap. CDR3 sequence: CASSQDAILAYNEQFF. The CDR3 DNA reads TGCGCCAGCAGCCAAGATGCTATCCTTGCCTACAATGAGCAGTTCTTC.

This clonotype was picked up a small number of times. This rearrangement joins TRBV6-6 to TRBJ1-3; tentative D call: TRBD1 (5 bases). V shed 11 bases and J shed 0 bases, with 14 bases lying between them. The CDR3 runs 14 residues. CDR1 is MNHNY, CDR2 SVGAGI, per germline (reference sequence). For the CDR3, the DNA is TGTGCCGGGGGGGACGGGAGCTCTGGAAACACCATATATTTT. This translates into CAGGDGSSGNTIYF.

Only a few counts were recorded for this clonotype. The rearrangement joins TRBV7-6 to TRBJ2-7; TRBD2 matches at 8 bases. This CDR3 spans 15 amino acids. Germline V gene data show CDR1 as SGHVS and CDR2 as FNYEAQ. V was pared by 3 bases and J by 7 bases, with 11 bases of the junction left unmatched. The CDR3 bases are TGTGCCAGCAGCTTCGGCCGGGAGGGCCCCAATGAGCAGTACTTC. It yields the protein CASSFGREGPNEQYF.

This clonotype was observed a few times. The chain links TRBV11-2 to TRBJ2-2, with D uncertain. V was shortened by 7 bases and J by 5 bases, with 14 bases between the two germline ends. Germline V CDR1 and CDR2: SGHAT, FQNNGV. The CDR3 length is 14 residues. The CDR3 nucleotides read TGTGCCAGCACCCCCGACGTGGGTACCGGGGAGCTGTTTTTT. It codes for CASTPDVGTGELFF.

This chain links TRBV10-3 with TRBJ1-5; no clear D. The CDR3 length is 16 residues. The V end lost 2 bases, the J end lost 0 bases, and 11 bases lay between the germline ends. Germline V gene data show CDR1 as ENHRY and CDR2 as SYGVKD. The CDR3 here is CAISEVRVVSNQPQHF. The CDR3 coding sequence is TGTGCCATCAGTGAGGTCCGGGTTGTTAGCAATCAGCCCCAGCATTTT.

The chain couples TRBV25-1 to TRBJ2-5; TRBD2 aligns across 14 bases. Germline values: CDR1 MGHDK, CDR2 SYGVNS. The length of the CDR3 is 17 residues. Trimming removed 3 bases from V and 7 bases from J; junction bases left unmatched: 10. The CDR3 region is CASSDLGLAGGGWTQYF. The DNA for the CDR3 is TGTGCCAGCAGTGATCTTGGACTAGCGGGAGGAGGATGGACCCAGTACTTC.

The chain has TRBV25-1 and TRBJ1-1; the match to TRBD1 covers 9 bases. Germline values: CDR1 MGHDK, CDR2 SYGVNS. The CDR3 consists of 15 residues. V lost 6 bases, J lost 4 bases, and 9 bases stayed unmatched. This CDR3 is CASRFSGTGRTEAFF. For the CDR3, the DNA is TGTGCCAGCAGGTTCTCCGGGACAGGGCGCACTGAAGCTTTCTTT.

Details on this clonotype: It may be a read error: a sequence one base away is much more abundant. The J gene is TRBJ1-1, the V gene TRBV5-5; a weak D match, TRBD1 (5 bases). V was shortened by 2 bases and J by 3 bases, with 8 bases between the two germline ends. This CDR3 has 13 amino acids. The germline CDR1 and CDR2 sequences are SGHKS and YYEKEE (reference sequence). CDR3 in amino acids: CASSLGEYTEAFF. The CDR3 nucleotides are TGTGCCAGCAGCTTAGGGGAGTACACTGAAGCTTTCTTT. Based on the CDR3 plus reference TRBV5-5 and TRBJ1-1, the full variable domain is DAGVTQSPTHLIKTRGQQVTLRCSPISGHKSVSWYQQVLGQGPQFIFQYYEKEERGRGNFPDRFSARQFPNYSSELNVNALLLGDSALYLCASSLGEYTEAFFGQGTRLTVV.

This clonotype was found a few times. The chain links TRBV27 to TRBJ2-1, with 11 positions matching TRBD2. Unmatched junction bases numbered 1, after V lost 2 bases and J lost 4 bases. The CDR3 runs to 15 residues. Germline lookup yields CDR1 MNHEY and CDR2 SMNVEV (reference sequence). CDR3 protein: CASSLGLAGYNEQFF. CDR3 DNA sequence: TGTGCCAGCAGTTTAGGACTAGCGGGTTACAATGAGCAGTTCTTC.